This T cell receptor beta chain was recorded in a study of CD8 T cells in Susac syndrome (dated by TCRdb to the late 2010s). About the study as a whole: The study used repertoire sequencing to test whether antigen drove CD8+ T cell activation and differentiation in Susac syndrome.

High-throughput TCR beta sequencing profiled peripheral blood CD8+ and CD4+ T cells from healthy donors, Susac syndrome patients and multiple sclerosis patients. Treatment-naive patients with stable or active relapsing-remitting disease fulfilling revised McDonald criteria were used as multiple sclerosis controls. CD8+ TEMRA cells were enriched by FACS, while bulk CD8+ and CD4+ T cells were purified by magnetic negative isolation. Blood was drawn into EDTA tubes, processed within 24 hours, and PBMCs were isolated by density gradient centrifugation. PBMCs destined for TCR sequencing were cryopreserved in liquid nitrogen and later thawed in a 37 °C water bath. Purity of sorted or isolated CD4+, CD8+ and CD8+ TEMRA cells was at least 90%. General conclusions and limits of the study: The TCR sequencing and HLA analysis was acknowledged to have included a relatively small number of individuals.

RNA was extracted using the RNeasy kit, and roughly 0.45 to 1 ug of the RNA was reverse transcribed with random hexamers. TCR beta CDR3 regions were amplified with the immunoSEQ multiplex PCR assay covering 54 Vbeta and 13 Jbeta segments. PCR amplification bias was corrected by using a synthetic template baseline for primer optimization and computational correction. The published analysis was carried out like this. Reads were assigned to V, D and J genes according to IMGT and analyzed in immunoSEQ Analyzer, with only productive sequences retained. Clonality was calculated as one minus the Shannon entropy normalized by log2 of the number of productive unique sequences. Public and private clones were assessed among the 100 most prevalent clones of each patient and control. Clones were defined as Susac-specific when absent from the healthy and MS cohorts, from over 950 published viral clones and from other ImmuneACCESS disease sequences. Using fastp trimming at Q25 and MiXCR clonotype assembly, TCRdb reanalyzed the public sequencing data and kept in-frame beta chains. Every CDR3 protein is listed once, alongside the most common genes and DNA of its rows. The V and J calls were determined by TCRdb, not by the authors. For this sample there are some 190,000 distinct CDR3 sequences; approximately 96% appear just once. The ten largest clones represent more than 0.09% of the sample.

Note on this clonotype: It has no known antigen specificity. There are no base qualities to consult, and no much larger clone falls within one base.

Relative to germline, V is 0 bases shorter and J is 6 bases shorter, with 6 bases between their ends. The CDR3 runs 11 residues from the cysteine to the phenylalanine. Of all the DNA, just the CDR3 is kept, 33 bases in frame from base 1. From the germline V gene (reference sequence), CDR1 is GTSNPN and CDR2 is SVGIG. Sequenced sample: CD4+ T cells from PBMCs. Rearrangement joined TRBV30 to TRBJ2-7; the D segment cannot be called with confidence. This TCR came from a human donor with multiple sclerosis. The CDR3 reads CAWSVQGEQYF. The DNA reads TGTGCCTGGAGTGTCCAAGGCGAGCAGTACTTC. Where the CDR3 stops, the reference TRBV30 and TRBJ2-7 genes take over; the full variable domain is SQTIHQWPATLVQPVGSPLSLECTVEGTSNPNLYWYRQAAGRGLQLLFYSVGIGQISSEVPQNLSASRPQDRQFILSSKKLLLSDSGFYLCAWSVQGEQYFGPGTRLTVT.